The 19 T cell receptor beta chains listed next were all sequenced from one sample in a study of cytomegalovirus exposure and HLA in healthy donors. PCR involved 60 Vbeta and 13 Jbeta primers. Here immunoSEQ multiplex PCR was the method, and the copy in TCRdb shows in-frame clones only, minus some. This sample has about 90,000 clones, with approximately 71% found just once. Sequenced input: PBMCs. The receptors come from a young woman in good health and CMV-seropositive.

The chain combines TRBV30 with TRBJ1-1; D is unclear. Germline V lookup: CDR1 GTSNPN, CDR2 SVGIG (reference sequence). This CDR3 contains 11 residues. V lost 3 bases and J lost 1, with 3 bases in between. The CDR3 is CAWSRNTEAFF. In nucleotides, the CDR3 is TGTGCCTGGAGCCGGAACACTGAAGCTTTCTTT.

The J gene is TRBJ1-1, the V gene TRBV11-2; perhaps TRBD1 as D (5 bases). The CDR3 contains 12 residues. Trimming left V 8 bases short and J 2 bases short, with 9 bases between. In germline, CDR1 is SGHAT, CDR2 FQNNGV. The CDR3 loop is CASPQGNTEAFF. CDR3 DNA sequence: TGTGCCAGCCCCCAGGGAAACACTGAAGCTTTCTTT.

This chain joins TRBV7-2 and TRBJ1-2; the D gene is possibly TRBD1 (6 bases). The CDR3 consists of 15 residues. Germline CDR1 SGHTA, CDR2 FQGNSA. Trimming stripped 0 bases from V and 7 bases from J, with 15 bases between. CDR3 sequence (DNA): TGTGCCAGCAGCTTAGCCACAGGGATCATTGTTGGCTACACCTTC. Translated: CASSLATGIIVGYTF.

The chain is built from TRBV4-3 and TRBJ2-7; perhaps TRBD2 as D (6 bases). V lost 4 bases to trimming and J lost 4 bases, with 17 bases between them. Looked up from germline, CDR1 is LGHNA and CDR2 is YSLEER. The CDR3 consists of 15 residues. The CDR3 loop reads CASSLRPGLQYEQYF. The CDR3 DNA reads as TGCGCCAGCAGCCTGCGCCCGGGACTCCAATACGAGCAGTACTTC.

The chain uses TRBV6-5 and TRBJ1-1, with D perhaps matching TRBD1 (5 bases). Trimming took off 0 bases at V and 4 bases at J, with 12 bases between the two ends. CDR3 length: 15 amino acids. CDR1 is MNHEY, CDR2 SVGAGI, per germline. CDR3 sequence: CASSYSPGGGTEAFF. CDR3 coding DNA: TGTGCCAGCAGTTACTCGCCGGGGGGGGGCACTGAAGCTTTCTTT.

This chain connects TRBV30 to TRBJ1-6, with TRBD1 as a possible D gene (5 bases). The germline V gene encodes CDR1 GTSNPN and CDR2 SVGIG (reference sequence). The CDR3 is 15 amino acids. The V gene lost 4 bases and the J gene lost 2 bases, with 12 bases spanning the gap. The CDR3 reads CAWNDGGAYNSPLHF. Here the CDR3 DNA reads TGTGCCTGGAACGATGGGGGGGCCTATAATTCACCCCTCCACTTT.

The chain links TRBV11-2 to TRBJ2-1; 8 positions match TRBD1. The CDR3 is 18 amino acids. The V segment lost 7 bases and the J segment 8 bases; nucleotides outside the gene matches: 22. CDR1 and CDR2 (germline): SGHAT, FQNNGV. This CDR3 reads CASTTSIVPGQGSYEQFF. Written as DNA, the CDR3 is TGTGCCAGCACGACTTCGATCGTCCCCGGACAGGGAAGTTATGAGCAGTTCTTC.

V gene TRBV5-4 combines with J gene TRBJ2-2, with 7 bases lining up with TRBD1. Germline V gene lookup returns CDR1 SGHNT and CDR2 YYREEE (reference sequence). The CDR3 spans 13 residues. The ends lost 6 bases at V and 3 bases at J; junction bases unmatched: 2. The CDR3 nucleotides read TGTGCCAGCAACGACAGGGACACCGGGGAGCTGTTTTTT. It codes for CASNDRDTGELFF.

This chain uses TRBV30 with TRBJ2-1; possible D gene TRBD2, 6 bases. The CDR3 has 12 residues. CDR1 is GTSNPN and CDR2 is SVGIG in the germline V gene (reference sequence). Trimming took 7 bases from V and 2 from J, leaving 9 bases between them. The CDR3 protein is CAFSGPYNEQFF. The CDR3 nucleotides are TGTGCCTTCAGCGGGCCCTACAATGAGCAGTTCTTC.

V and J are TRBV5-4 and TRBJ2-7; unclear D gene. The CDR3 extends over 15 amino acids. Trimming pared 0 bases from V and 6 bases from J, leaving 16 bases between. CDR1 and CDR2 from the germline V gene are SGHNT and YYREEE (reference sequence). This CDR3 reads CASSLAGVLASEQYF. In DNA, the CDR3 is TGTGCCAGCAGCTTGGCCGGAGTTCTCGCCAGCGAGCAGTACTTC.

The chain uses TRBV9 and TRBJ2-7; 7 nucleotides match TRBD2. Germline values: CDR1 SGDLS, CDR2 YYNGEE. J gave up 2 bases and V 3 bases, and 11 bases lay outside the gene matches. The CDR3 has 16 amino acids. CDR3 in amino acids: CASSATSGGGPYEQYF. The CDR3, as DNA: TGTGCCAGCAGCGCCACCAGTGGGGGGGGTCCCTACGAGCAGTACTTC.

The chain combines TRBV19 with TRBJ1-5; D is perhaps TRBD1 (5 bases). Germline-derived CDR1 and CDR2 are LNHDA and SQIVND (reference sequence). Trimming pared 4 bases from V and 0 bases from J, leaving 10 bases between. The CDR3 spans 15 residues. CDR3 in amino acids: CASSRPGGSNQPQHF. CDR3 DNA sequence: TGTGCCAGTAGTAGGCCGGGGGGTAGCAATCAGCCCCAGCATTTT.

The CDR3 region is CASSLGGQETQYF. As DNA, the CDR3 is TGTGCCAGCAGCCTGGGGGGCCAAGAGACCCAGTACTTC. This sequence joins TRBV11-3 and TRBJ2-5; TRBD2 might be the D (6 bases). The CDR3 runs to 13 residues. V lost 5 bases and J lost 1, with 8 bases in between. The V gene's germline CDR1 is SGHNT and CDR2 YENEEA. The full variable domain, with the rest looked up from reference TRBV11-3 and TRBJ2-5, is EAGVVQSPRYKIIEKKQPVAFWCNPISGHNTLYWYLQNLGQGPELLIRYENEEAVDDSQLPKDRFSAERLKGVDSTLKIQPAELGDSAVYLCASSLGGQETQYFGPGTRLLVL.

The CDR3 loop reads CASSQVFLGPGEQYF. The CDR3 DNA sequence: TGCGCCAGCAGCCAAGTTTTTTTAGGCCCGGGCGAGCAGTACTTC. J is TRBJ2-7 and V is TRBV4-1, with unresolved D. The CDR3 loop spans 15 amino acids. Germline CDR1 and CDR2: MGHRA and YSYEKL. Trimming removed 1 base at V and 6 bases at J, with 16 bases between.

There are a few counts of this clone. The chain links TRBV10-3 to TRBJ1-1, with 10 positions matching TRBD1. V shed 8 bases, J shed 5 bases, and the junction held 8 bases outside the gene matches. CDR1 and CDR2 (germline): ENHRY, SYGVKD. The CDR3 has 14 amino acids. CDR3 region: CAIGERQGATEAFF. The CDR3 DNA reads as TGTGCCATCGGGGAGAGACAGGGGGCTACTGAAGCTTTCTTT.

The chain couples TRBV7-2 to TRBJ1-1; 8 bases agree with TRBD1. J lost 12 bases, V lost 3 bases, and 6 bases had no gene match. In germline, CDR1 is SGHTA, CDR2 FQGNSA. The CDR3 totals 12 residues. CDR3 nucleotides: TGTGCCAGCAGCTTGGGACAGGCAGCAACTTTCTTT. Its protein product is CASSLGQAATFF.

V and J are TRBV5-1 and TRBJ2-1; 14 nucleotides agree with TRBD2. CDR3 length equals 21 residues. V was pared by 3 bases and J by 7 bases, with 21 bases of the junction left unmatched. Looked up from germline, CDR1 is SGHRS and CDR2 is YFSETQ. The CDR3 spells CASSSHLSPGLAGAKGNEQFF. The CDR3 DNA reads TGCGCCAGCAGCTCGCACCTCTCGCCGGGACTAGCGGGGGCCAAGGGGAATGAGCAGTTCTTC.

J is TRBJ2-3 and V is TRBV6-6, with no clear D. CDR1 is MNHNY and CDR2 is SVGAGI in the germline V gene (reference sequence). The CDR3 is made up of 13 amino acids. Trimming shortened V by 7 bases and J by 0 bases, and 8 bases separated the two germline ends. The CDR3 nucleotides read TGTGCCAGCACACCACTAAGCACAGATACGCAGTATTTT. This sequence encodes CASTPLSTDTQYF.

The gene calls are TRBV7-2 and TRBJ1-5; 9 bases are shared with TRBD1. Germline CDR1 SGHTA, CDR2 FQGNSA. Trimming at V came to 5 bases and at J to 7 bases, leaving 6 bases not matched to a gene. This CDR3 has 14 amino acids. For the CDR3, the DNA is TGTGCCAGCAGCCAGACAGGGGGTGTACAGCCCCAGCATTTT. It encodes CASSQTGGVQPQHF.